These 14 T cell receptor beta chains came from one sample sequenced in a study of T cell responses to AZD1222 COVID-19 vaccine (dated by TCRdb to about 2021). The protocol used for the library was the immunoSEQ multiplex PCR assay. TCRdb provides this immuneACCESS table in a form limited to in-frame rearrangements. Some clones are lacking; in checked studies, under half of them reflect an unresolved V gene, and why the rest are absent is not known. Counted in this sample were about 130,000 clones; roughly 94% of them appeared once. Under 2% of the sample comes from the top ten. In light of the paper, this sample's time point label describes: baseline before first vaccination. This specimen consisted of peripheral blood, obtained on day 0 of AZD1222 vaccination. Receptors originate from an adult in good health.

The chain recombines TRBV9 with TRBJ2-7; 8 nucleotides line up with TRBD2. J was trimmed by 2 bases and V by 0 bases; bases with no gene match: 4. The CDR3 runs to 15 residues. Germline V gives CDR1 SGDLS, CDR2 YYNGEE. The CDR3 loop is CASSVGLAYTYEQYF. CDR3 DNA sequence: TGTGCCAGCAGCGTAGGACTAGCGTATACCTACGAGCAGTACTTC.

The rearrangement links TRBV7-9 to TRBJ1-6; tentatively, D is TRBD1 (6 bases). Germline CDR1 and CDR2: SEHNR and FQNEAQ (reference sequence). V was trimmed by 5 bases and J by 6 bases, leaving 11 bases between them. The CDR3 loop spans 14 amino acids. The DNA of the CDR3 is TGTGCCAGCAGCCAAACAGGGCCTAATTCACCCCTCCACTTT. It yields the protein CASSQTGPNSPLHF.

The V and J genes are TRBV9 and TRBJ2-5; 12 bases are shared with TRBD2. From germline, CDR1 is SGDLS and CDR2 YYNGEE. V shed 3 bases, J shed 7 bases, and the junction held 4 bases outside the gene matches. The CDR3 spans 14 residues. The CDR3 sequence: CASSETSGGGTQYF. The CDR3 nucleotides read TGTGCCAGCAGCGAGACTAGCGGGGGCGGGACCCAGTACTTC.

The chain is built from TRBV4-2 and TRBJ1-1; no firm D call. CDR3 length: 16 amino acids. The germline gives CDR1 LGHNA, CDR2 YNFKEQ. The V and J ends lost 2 bases and 0 bases respectively, with 13 bases between them. CDR3 nucleotide sequence: TGTGCCAGCAGCCAATTCTTCACGGAGATGAACACTGAAGCTTTCTTT. Translated, it gives CASSQFFTEMNTEAFF.

The chain joins TRBV18 to TRBJ1-5; the D gene is possibly TRBD1 (5 bases). This CDR3 spans 16 amino acids. Per germline, CDR1 KGHSH and CDR2 LQKENI. Between the trimmed V and J ends, which lost 3 bases and 3 bases, there was a span of 15 bases. Here the CDR3 DNA reads TGTGCCAGCTCACCGGGGACCGCGGGGTCCAATCAGCCCCAGCATTTT. Its translation is CASSPGTAGSNQPQHF.

The chain links TRBV5-1 to TRBJ2-7; D is possibly TRBD1 (8 bases). V lost 2 bases and J 0 bases, leaving 24 bases between the germline ends. Germline V CDR1 and CDR2: SGHRS, YFSETQ. The CDR3 contains 19 residues. The DNA of the CDR3 is TGCGCCAGCAGCTTTAACCCCCAGGGGACAGGCGGGAGCTCCTACGAGCAGTACTTC. Its protein product is CASSFNPQGTGGSSYEQYF. The whole variable domain, remainder taken from reference TRBV5-1 and TRBJ2-7, is KAGVTQTPRYLIKTRGQQVTLSCSPISGHRSVSWYQQTPGQGLQFLFEYFSETQRNKGNFPGRFSGRQFSNSRSEMNVSTLELGDSALYLCASSFNPQGTGGSSYEQYFGPGTRLTVT.

CDR3 protein: CASSQTGSTNTEAFF. The CDR3 DNA reads as TGTGCCAGCAGCCAGACGGGCTCCACTAACACTGAAGCTTTCTTT. The chain joins TRBV3-1 (or the pseudogene TRBV3-2) to TRBJ1-1; D unclear. Trimming stripped 3 bases from V and 2 bases from J, with 13 bases between. Germline lookup yields CDR1 LGHDT and CDR2 YNNKEL (reference sequence). This CDR3 is built from 15 residues.

This chain uses TRBV2 with TRBJ2-7; the D is unclear. V was trimmed by 5 bases and J by 7 bases, leaving 9 bases between them. The CDR3 extends over 11 amino acids. CDR1 is SNHLY, CDR2 FYNNEI, per germline. The CDR3 spells CASSTEWEQYF. CDR3 sequence (DNA): TGTGCCAGCAGTACAGAGTGGGAGCAGTACTTC.

This clone was recorded at least ten times. The V call is TRBV7-6, the J call TRBJ1-1, with D possibly matching TRBD1 (5 bases). V lost 0 bases to trimming and J lost 0 bases, with 8 bases between them. The CDR3 covers 15 residues. Germline V gene data show CDR1 as SGHVS and CDR2 as FNYEAQ. Here the CDR3 reads CASSLAGGMNTEAFF. DNA for the CDR3: TGTGCCAGCAGCTTAGCGGGGGGGATGAACACTGAAGCTTTCTTT.

This rearrangement joins TRBV7-2 to TRBJ1-4, with D tentatively TRBD1 (6 bases). The CDR3 sequence is 14 residues long. Germline CDR1 is SGHTA and CDR2 is FQGNSA. The V gene lost 4 bases and the J gene lost 8 bases, with 14 bases spanning the gap. In nucleotides, the CDR3 is TGTGCCAGCAGCTCCGGTCAAGGGGGGGAAAAACTGTTTTTT. Amino acid sequence: CASSSGQGGEKLFF.

This clone was recorded only once. The rearrangement joins TRBV5-1 to TRBJ1-2, with D possibly TRBD1 on 5 matching bases. The CDR3 is 15 amino acids. Looked up from germline, CDR1 is SGHRS and CDR2 is YFSETQ. Trimming stripped 0 bases from V and 10 bases from J, with 19 bases between. CDR3 sequence (DNA): TGCGCCAGCAGCTTGGCGTCTGGGACCTCTCCTCTCTACACCTTC. Translated, it gives CASSLASGTSPLYTF. The full variable domain, completed using reference TRBV5-1 and TRBJ1-2, is KAGVTQTPRYLIKTRGQQVTLSCSPISGHRSVSWYQQTPGQGLQFLFEYFSETQRNKGNFPGRFSGRQFSNSRSEMNVSTLELGDSALYLCASSLASGTSPLYTFGSGTRLTVV.

This rearrangement joins TRBV27 to TRBJ1-1, with D tentatively TRBD1 (6 bases). The CDR3 covers 14 residues. Trimming shortened V by 1 base and J by 0 bases, and 6 bases separated the two germline ends. Germline V gene data show CDR1 as MNHEY and CDR2 as SMNVEV (reference sequence). CDR3 DNA sequence: TGTGCCAGCAGTTTATACAGGGTGAACACTGAAGCTTTCTTT. Encoded protein: CASSLYRVNTEAFF.

The genes are TRBV5-1 and TRBJ1-5, with D possibly being TRBD1 (5 bases). The germline CDR1 and CDR2 sequences are SGHRS and YFSETQ. The ends were cut back, 3 bases at V and 4 bases at J, with 8 bases in the middle. The CDR3 extends over 13 amino acids. The CDR3 nucleotides are TGCGCCAGCAGCTCGGGGGGGAATCAGCCCCAGCATTTT. It is translated as CASSSGGNQPQHF.

V usage is TRBV6-5 and J usage is TRBJ2-7, with TRBD1 identical over 8 bases. Unmatched junction bases numbered 4, after V lost 5 bases and J lost 4 bases. Germline CDR1 and CDR2: MNHEY and SVGAGI. The CDR3 runs 13 residues. The CDR3 sequence is CASSNRQGYEQYF. For the CDR3, the DNA is TGTGCCAGCAGTAATCGACAGGGGTACGAGCAGTACTTC.